This passage covers 19 T cell receptor beta chains from one sample sequenced in a study of T cell repertoires in cytomegalovirus infection. What these receptors recognize is not known. TCRdb reprocessed the reads via MiXCR and lists one record per CDR3 protein. Here the sample spans 360,000 or so distinct CDR3 sequences, approximately 30% being singletons. The sample was cultured PBMCs, taken from culture after CMV antigen stimulation. The receptor source for this set is a human donor in good health (CMV status not recorded). Some clones in this sample may be carry-over from other donors' samples.

This clonotype was counted a few times. The gene calls are TRBV5-4 and TRBJ2-5; no clear D gene. Trimming left V 0 bases short and J 4 bases short, with 13 bases between. CDR1 and CDR2 from the germline V gene are SGHNT and YYREEE (reference sequence). The CDR3 consists of 15 residues. The CDR3 reads CASSLETPVTETQYF. The DNA of the CDR3 is TGTGCCAGCAGCTTGGAGACCCCGGTAACAGAGACCCAGTACTTC. The full variable domain, rest sourced from reference TRBV5-4 and TRBJ2-5, is ETGVTQSPTHLIKTRGQQVTLRCSSQSGHNTVSWYQQALGQGPQFIFQYYREEENGRGNFPPRFSGLQFPNYSSELNVNALELDDSALYLCASSLETPVTETQYFGPGTRLLVL.

This chain links TRBV6-1 with TRBJ2-1; 11 nucleotides match TRBD2. V trimming: 5 bases; J trimming: 4 bases; junction bases outside the gene matches: 10. In germline, CDR1 is MNHNS, CDR2 SASEGT. This CDR3 has 17 amino acids. DNA for the CDR3: TGTGCCAGCAGTCGACCCGGGACTAGCGGTTCTTACAATGAGCAGTTCTTC. Its protein product is CASSRPGTSGSYNEQFF.

This clonotype was counted ten times or more. V is TRBV7-9 and J is TRBJ1-2; 7 nucleotides align to TRBD1. CDR3 size: 16 residues. Germline loops: CDR1 SEHNR, CDR2 FQNEAQ (reference sequence). The V segment lost 2 bases and the J segment 6 bases; nucleotides outside the gene matches: 12. CDR3 protein: CASSLTDRRVLDGYTF. The CDR3 DNA sequence: TGTGCCAGCAGCTTAACGGACAGGAGAGTGCTTGATGGCTACACCTTC.

This sequence joins TRBV4-3 and TRBJ2-7, with no clear D. Trimming shortened V by 1 base and J by 1 base, and 11 bases separated the two germline ends. Germline CDR1 LGHNA, CDR2 YSLEER. The CDR3 runs to 15 residues. The CDR3 loop is CASSQGASPSYEQYF. DNA for the CDR3: TGCGCCAGCAGCCAAGGAGCTAGTCCGTCCTACGAGCAGTACTTC.

The chain has TRBV19 and TRBJ1-2, with 10 bases identical to TRBD1. This CDR3 comprises 13 residues. Germline CDR1 LNHDA, CDR2 SQIVND (reference sequence). V gave up 6 bases and J gave up 7 bases; unmatched junction bases: 5. DNA for the CDR3: TGTGCCAGTAGAGACAGGGGGCGGGGTGGCTACACCTTC. Protein sequence: CASRDRGRGGYTF.

There are a few counts of this clonotype. This sequence joins TRBV7-2 and TRBJ2-1; the match to TRBD1 covers 10 bases. Per the germline V gene, CDR1 is SGHTA and CDR2 is FQGNSA. This CDR3 contains 15 residues. The junction had 2 bases not matched to a gene; V was cut back by 5 bases and J by 1 base. CDR3 sequence (DNA): TGTGCCAGCAGCAAGGACAGGGGGTCCTACAATGAGCAGTTCTTC. It encodes CASSKDRGSYNEQFF.

As to this clonotype: At one boundary the junction diverges from the germline segment, which might be a read error. The chain combines TRBV5-3 with TRBJ2-1; 8 positions agree with TRBD2. TRBV5-3 is known as an ORF, though its function is uncertain. The CDR3 length is 15 residues. CDR3 coding DNA: TGTGCCAGCAGCTTTGGGACTAGTGTTTACAATGAGCAGTTCTTC. Its protein is CASSFGTSVYNEQFF.

The CDR3 here is CASNLDPGQPQHF. CDR3 nucleotide sequence: TGTGCTAGTAATCTGGACCCGGGGCAGCCCCAGCATTTT. This chain connects TRBV12-5 to TRBJ1-5; D gene uncertain. This CDR3 contains 13 residues. V lost 8 bases to trimming and J lost 7 bases, with 15 bases between them. Germline CDR1 and CDR2: LGHNT and FRNRAP.

The V gene is TRBV7-2, the J gene TRBJ1-1; no reliable D call. Germline V gives CDR1 SGHTA, CDR2 FQGNSA. CDR3 size: 15 residues. Trimming stripped 1 base from V and 6 bases from J, with 15 bases between. The CDR3 nucleotides are TGTGCCAGCAGCTTAGTATTTGGGTTTTCCGCTGAAGCTTTCTTT. This gives the protein CASSLVFGFSAEAFF.

The DNA of the CDR3 is TGCGCCAGCAGGGACGGACAGGGGGCGATATATGGCTACACCTTC. Its protein product is CASRDGQGAIYGYTF. The chain employs TRBV5-1 and TRBJ1-2; 11 bases map to TRBD1. With V trimmed by 5 bases and J by 5 bases, 8 bases remained unmatched. The CDR3 is made up of 15 amino acids. Germline loops: CDR1 SGHRS, CDR2 YFSETQ.

This clonotype was seen more than once but under ten times. V is TRBV29-1 and J is TRBJ1-1; the match to TRBD1 covers 7 bases. This CDR3 is built from 14 residues. V dropped 3 bases and J dropped 4; count of bases not matched to a gene: 8. Germline CDR1 SQVTM, CDR2 ANQGSEA. The CDR3 reads CSVDPRQGGTEAFF. CDR3 bases: TGCAGCGTTGATCCCAGACAGGGCGGCACTGAAGCTTTCTTT. Full variable domain (rest looked up from reference TRBV29-1 and TRBJ1-1): SAVISQKPSRDICQRGTSLTIQCQVDSQVTMMFWYRQQPGQSLTLIATANQGSEATYESGFVIDKFPISRPNLTFSTLTVSNMSPEDSSIYLCSVDPRQGGTEAFFGQGTRLTVV.

The rearrangement joins TRBV19 to TRBJ2-2; 7 bases agree with TRBD2. Germline CDR1 and CDR2: LNHDA and SQIVND (reference sequence). With V trimmed by 4 bases and J by 7 bases, 12 bases remained unmatched. This CDR3 is 16 amino acids long. The CDR3 region is CASSSPLGLVIGELFF. The CDR3 DNA sequence: TGTGCCAGTAGTAGCCCCCTCGGACTAGTAATCGGGGAGCTGTTTTTT.

The chain has TRBV12-3 or TRBV12-4 and TRBJ1-4; D is unresolved. The CDR3 has 14 residues. The germline V and J ends were trimmed by 6 bases and 0 bases, with 8 bases remaining between them. The chain's CDR3 is CASSFHTTNEKLFF. As DNA, the CDR3 is TGTGCCAGCAGCTTCCATACAACTAATGAAAAACTGTTTTTT.

This clonotype has just a few counts. The rearrangement joins TRBV10-2 to TRBJ2-7; TRBD2 matches at 8 bases. The V gene's germline CDR1 is WSHSY and CDR2 SAAADI. V was pared by 3 bases and J by 7 bases, with 8 bases of the junction left unmatched. The CDR3 sequence is 14 residues long. The CDR3 region has the DNA TGCGCCAGCAGTGATGCAGCGGGAGCCGAAGAGCAGTACGTC. Amino acids: CASSDAAGAEEQYV.

This clonotype was detected only a few times. This chain connects TRBV28 to TRBJ2-7; D is uncertain. The germline gives CDR1 MDHEN, CDR2 SYDVKM. The CDR3 extends over 14 amino acids. With 6 bases removed from V and 2 bases from J, the gap between germline ends came to 14 bases. The DNA for the CDR3 is TGTGCCAGCAGGCCAAATAACGTTCCCTACGAGCAGTACGTC. This codes for CASRPNNVPYEQYV.

The count of this clonotype is one. This chain uses TRBV11-2 with TRBJ1-1; 7 bases are shared with TRBD1. After removal of 5 bases from V and 1 base from J, the junction contained 25 bases not matched to a gene. Germline V gene lookup returns CDR1 SGHAT and CDR2 FQNNGV. This CDR3 is built from 21 residues. CDR3 DNA sequence: TGTGCCAGCAGCCCGCACAGGGCAGGGGGGGTTTGGGAAACAAAGAACACTGAAGCTTTCTTT. Amino acid sequence: CASSPHRAGGVWETKNTEAFF.

The rearrangement joins TRBV28 to TRBJ2-2; tentative D call: TRBD2 (5 bases). V shed 6 bases and J shed 2 bases, with 10 bases lying between them. Germline V gene sequence: CDR1 MDHEN, CDR2 SYDVKM. The CDR3 spans 14 residues. The DNA for the CDR3 is TGTGCCAGCAGGTCAGGAGGAAACACCGGGGAGCTGTTTTTT. Protein: CASRSGGNTGELFF. The variable domain in full, completed from reference TRBV28 and TRBJ2-2, reads DVKVTQSSRYLVKRTGEKVFLECVQDMDHENMFWYRQDPGLGLRLIYFSYDVKMKEKGDIPEGYSVSREKKERFSLILESASTNQTSMYLCASRSGGNTGELFFGEGSRLTVL.

This clonotype was picked up one time. The CDR3 region is CASRRQSSGANVLTF. For the CDR3, the DNA is TGCGCCAGCAGGCGACAGTCTTCTGGGGCCAACGTCCTGACTTTC. The gene calls are TRBV5-1 and TRBJ2-6; maybe TRBD1 (5 bases). Trimming stripped 5 bases from V and 1 base from J, with 10 bases between. Germline V CDR1 and CDR2: SGHRS, YFSETQ. The CDR3 is 15 residues long.

This clonotype turned up a few times. In nucleotides, the CDR3 is TGTGCCAGCAGCTTAGATAGGATCTCTGGGGCCAACGTCCTGACTTTC. It yields the protein CASSLDRISGANVLTF. The chain uses TRBV7-2 and TRBJ2-6, with D unresolved. CDR3 length: 16 residues. V dropped 1 base and J dropped 0 bases, with 7 bases sitting between them. Germline V gene lookup returns CDR1 SGHTA and CDR2 FQGNSA.